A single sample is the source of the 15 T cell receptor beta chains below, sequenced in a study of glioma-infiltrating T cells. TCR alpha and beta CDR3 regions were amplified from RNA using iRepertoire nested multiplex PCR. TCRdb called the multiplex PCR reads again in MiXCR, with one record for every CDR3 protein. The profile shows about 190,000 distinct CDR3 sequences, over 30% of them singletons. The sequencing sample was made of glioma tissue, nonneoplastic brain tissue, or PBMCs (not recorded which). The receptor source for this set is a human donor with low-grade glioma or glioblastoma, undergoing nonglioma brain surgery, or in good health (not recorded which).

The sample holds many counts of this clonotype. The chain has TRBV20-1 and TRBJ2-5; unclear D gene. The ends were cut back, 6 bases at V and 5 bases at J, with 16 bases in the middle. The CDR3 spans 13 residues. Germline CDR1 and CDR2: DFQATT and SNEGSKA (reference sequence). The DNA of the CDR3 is TGCAGTGCCCCCCACCGAGAGTGGGAGACCCAGTACTTC. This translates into CSAPHREWETQYF.

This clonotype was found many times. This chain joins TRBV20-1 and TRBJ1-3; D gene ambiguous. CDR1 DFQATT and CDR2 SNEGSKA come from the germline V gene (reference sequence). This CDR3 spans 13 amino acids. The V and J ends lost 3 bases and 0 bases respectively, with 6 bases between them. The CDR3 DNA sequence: TGCAGTGCTAGCGAGGGCTCTGGAAACACCATATATTTT. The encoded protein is CSASEGSGNTIYF.

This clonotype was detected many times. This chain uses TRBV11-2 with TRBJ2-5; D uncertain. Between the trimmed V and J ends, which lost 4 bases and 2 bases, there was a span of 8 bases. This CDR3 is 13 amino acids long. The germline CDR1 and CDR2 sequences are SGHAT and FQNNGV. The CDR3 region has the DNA TGTGCCAGCAGCTGGGCCTCACAAGAGACCCAGTACTTC. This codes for CASSWASQETQYF.

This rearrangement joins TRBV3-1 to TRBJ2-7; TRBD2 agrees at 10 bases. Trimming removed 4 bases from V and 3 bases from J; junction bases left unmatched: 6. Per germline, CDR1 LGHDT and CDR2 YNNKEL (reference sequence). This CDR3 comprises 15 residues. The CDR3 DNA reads TGTGCCAGCAGCCCGACTAGCGGGCCGATCTACGAGCAGTACTTC. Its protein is CASSPTSGPIYEQYF.

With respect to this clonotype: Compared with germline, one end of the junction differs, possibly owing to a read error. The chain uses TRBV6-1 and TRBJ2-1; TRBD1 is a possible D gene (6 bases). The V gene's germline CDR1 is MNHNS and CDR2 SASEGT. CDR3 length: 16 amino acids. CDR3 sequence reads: CASSNGQTSSYNEKFF. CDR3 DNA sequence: TGTGCCAGCAGCAACGGACAGACGAGCTCCTACAATGAGAAGTTCTTC.

The CDR3 is CSASIAGGYEQYF. The CDR3 bases are TGCAGTGCTTCAATAGCGGGAGGCTACGAGCAGTACTTC. The chain is built from TRBV20-1 and TRBJ2-7, with 10 bases that match TRBD2. The CDR3 covers 13 residues. V lost 5 bases and J lost 3; bases outside the gene matches: 4. From germline, CDR1 is DFQATT and CDR2 SNEGSKA (reference sequence).

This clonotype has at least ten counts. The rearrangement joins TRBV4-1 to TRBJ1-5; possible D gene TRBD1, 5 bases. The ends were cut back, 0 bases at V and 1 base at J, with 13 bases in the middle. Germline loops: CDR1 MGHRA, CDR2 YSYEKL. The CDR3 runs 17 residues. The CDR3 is CASSQDPGGKSNQPQHF. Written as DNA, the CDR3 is TGCGCCAGCAGCCAAGATCCCGGGGGGAAGAGCAATCAGCCCCAGCATTTT.

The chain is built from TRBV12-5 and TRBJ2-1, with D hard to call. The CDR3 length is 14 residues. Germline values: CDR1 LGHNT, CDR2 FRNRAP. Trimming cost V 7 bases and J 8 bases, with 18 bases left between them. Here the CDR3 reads CASAPLDGGDEQFF. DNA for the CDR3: TGTGCTAGTGCCCCCTTGGACGGCGGTGATGAGCAGTTCTTC.

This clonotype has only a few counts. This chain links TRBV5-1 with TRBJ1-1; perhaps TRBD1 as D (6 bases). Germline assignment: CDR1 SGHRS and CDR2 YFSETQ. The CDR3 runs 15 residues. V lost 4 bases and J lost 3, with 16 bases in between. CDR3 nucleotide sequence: TGCGCCAGCAGCAACAATGTCGGGGGCCACACTGAAGCTTTCTTT. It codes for CASSNNVGGHTEAFF.

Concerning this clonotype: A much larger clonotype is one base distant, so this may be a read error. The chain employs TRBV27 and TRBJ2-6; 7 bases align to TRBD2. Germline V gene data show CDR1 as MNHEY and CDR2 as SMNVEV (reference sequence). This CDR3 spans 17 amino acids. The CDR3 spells CASSLPGAGSGANVLSF. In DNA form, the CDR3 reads TGTGCCAGCAGTTTACCGGGAGCGGGGTCTGGGGCCAACGTCCTGAGTTTC.

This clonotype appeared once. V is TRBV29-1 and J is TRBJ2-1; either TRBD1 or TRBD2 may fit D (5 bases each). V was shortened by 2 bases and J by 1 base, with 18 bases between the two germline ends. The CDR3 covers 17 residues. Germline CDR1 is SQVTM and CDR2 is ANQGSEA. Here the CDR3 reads CSVELSGAFFSYNEQFF. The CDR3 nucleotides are TGCAGCGTTGAATTATCCGGGGCCTTTTTTTCCTACAATGAGCAGTTCTTC.

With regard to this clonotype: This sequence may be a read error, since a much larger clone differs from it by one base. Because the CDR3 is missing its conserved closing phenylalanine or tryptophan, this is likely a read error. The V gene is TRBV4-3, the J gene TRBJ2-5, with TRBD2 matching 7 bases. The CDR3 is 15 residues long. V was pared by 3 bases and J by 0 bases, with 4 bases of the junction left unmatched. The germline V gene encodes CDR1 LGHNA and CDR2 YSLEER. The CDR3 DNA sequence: TGCGCCAGCAGCCAGGGGCGGGAGTACCAAGAGACCCAGTACGTC. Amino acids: CASSQGREYQETQYV.

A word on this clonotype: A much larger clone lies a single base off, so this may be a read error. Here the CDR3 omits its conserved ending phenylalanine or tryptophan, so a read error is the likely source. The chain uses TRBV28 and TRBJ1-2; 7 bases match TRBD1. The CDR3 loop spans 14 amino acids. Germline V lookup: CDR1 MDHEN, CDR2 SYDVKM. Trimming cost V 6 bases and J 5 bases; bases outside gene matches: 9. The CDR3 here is CASSSGQSTYGYTL. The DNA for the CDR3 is TGTGCCAGCAGCTCGGGACAGTCTACTTATGGCTACACCCTC.

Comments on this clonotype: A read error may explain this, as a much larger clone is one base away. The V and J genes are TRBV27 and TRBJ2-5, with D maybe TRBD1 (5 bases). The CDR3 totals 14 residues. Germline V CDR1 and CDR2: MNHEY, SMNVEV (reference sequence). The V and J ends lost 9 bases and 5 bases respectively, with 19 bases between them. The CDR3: CARSPGQGGETQYF. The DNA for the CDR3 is TGTGCCAGATCACCAGGGCAGGGTGGTGAGACCCAGTACTTC.

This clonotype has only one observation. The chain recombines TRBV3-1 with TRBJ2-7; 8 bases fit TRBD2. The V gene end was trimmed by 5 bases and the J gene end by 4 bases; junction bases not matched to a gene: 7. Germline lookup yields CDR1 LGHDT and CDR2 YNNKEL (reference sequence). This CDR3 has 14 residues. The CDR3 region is CASSETSVDYEQYF. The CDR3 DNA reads TGTGCCAGCAGCGAGACTAGCGTAGATTACGAGCAGTACTTC.